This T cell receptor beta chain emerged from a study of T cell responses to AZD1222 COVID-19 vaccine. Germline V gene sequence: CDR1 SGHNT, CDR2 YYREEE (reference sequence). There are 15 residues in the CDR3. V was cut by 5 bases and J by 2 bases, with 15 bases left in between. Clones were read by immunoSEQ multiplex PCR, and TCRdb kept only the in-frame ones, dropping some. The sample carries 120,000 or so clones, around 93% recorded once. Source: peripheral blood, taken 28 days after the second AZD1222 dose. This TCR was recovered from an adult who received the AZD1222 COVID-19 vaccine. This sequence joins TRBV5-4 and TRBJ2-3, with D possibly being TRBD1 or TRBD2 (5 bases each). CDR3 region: CASRTSGTHTDTQYF. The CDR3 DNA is TGTGCCAGCAGGACCTCCGGGACCCACACAGATACGCAGTATTTT.